This T cell receptor beta chain was found in a study of T cell changes during pregnancy in multiple sclerosis. The data were produced by immunoSEQ multiplex PCR, yet TCRdb's version contains in-frame clones alone and is incomplete. The sample includes some 33,000 clones, roughly nine tenths of them seen just once. The V gene's germline CDR1 is SGDLS and CDR2 YYNGEE. The germline V and J ends were trimmed by 0 bases and 6 bases, with 15 bases remaining between them. The CDR3 runs to 15 residues. The chain employs TRBV9 and TRBJ1-2; TRBD1 might be the D (5 bases). This sample comprised CD8+ T cells from peripheral blood mononuclear cells, obtained in the third trimester of pregnancy. The receptor was derived from a female donor with multiple sclerosis, enrolled in a pregnancy study. The CDR3 loop reads CASSVGGFPGDGYTF. CDR3 sequence (DNA): TGTGCCAGCAGCGTAGGGGGGTTCCCGGGGGATGGCTACACCTTC.